The rows below give T cell receptor beta chains drawn from one sample of a study of shared clonotypes between healthy human individuals. Assay: immunoSEQ multiplex PCR; the TCRdb copy retains only in-frame clones and omits some. The table records hundreds of thousands of clones, around 72% of them present only once. The sample comprised memory CD4+ T cells sorted from blood. Receptor source: a young woman in good health. The CDR3 runs from the conserved cysteine through the conserved F or W. Fields, in order: clone size, D gene, J gene, V gene, CDR3 protein, CDR3 DNA. A D gene is named only where the DNA matches it firmly. Not all rows give a size; the values are once, few, many and, for expanded clones, a class.

.	TRBD1	TRBJ2-7	TRBV11-2	CASRNPGQGHHEQYF	TGTGCCAGCAGGAACCCGGGACAGGGGCATCATGAGCAGTACTTC
.	TRBD2	TRBJ2-5	TRBV5-1	CASRMGLAGDIQETQYF	TGCGCCAGCAGAATGGGACTAGCGGGAGATATCCAAGAGACCCAGTACTTC
.	.	TRBJ2-3	TRBV10-3	CAIRSDGRGRADTQYF	TGTGCCATCAGGTCGGACGGCAGGGGTAGGGCAGATACGCAGTATTTT
many	TRBD1	TRBJ2-7	TRBV25-1	CASSPDRGLGEQYF	TGTGCCAGCAGTCCCGACAGGGGGCTCGGCGAGCAGTACTTC
.	TRBD1	TRBJ2-7	TRBV27	CASSTRLGQGRIAYEQYF	TGTGCCAGCAGTACAAGACTCGGACAGGGGAGGATCGCCTACGAGCAGTACTTC
.	.	TRBJ1-6	TRBV9	CASSVSDRTNSPLHF	TGTGCCAGCAGCGTATCAGACAGAACTAATTCACCCCTCCACTTT
.	TRBD1	TRBJ2-2	TRBV12-5	CASGLIWGQGDTGELFF	TGTGCTAGTGGTTTGATTTGGGGACAGGGTGACACCGGGGAGCTGTTTTTT
.	.	TRBJ1-1	TRBV2	CASRQEMNTEAFF	TGTGCCAGCCGACAGGAGATGAACACTGAAGCTTTCTTT
.	TRBD1	TRBJ2-7	TRBV19	CASSRIPGQGAEQYF	TGTGCCAGTAGTAGGATACCGGGACAGGGAGCCGAGCAGTACTTC
.	.	TRBJ1-2	TRBV7-2	CASSRPGKNYGYTF	TGTGCCAGCAGCCGCCCGGGCAAGAACTATGGCTACACCTTC
.	.	TRBJ2-6	TRBV28	CASGASWAGSSGANVLTF	TGTGCCAGCGGCGCTAGTTGGGCAGGGAGCTCTGGGGCCAACGTCCTGACTTTC
.	.	TRBJ1-4	TRBV28	CASSLPGMEKLFF	TGTGCCAGCAGTTTACCAGGGATGGAAAAACTGTTTTTT
.	.	TRBJ1-1	TRBV28	CASSSRKTEMNTEAFF	TGTGCCAGCAGTTCGAGGAAGACAGAAATGAACACTGAAGCTTTCTTT
.	TRBD1	TRBJ1-5	TRBV27	CASSSQGAQPQHF	TGTGCCAGCAGTTCCCAGGGGGCCCAGCCCCAGCATTTT
few	.	TRBJ1-4	TRBV2	CASSEFGFATNEKLFF	TGTGCCAGCAGTGAATTCGGCTTTGCAACTAATGAAAAACTGTTTTTT
.	.	TRBJ2-7	TRBV7-9	CASSRHLGQGEYEQYF	TGTGCCAGCAGCCGACATCTCGGTCAGGGAGAATACGAGCAGTACTTC
.	TRBD1	TRBJ2-1	TRBV14	CASSPRGQGSYNEQFF	TGTGCCAGCAGCCCCCGAGGACAGGGGTCCTACAATGAGCAGTTCTTC
.	TRBD1	TRBJ1-2	TRBV19	CASSIAGQIYGYTF	TGTGCCAGTAGTATAGCGGGACAGATCTATGGCTACACCTTC
.	.	TRBJ2-3	TRBV27	CASSLREADTQYF	TGTGCCAGCAGTCTCCGAGAGGCAGATACGCAGTATTTT
few	TRBD1	TRBJ1-4	TRBV6-5	CASSYRGQSNEKLFF	TGTGCCAGCAGTTACCGGGGACAGTCGAATGAAAAACTGTTTTTT
once	TRBD1	TRBJ1-1	TRBV28	CASIPGGGNTEAFF	TGTGCCAGCATCCCAGGGGGGGGGAACACTGAAGCTTTCTTT
.	.	TRBJ1-5	TRBV7-2	CASSPSYSNQPQHF	TGTGCCAGCAGCCCTTCTTACAGCAATCAGCCCCAGCATTTT
.	.	TRBJ1-5	TRBV13	CASSLCPGTENQPQHF	TGTGCCAGCAGCTTATGCCCTGGGACGGAAAATCAGCCCCAGCATTTT
.	.	TRBJ2-7	TRBV5-1	CASSFSGNSYEQYF	TGCGCCAGCAGCTTTAGCGGTAACTCCTACGAGCAGTACTTC
.	.	TRBJ1-1	TRBV6-4	CASRGLGGVPTEAFF	TGTGCCAGCAGGGGCCTGGGGGGCGTACCCACTGAAGCTTTCTTT
few	.	TRBJ2-7	TRBV5-1	CASSLGSGAYEQYF	TGCGCCAGCAGCTTGGGTTCAGGGGCTTACGAGCAGTACTTC
.	.	TRBJ2-7	TRBV11-1	CASSPTGSSYEQYF	TGTGCCAGCAGCCCTACAGGGAGCTCCTACGAGCAGTACTTC
.	TRBD2	TRBJ2-7	TRBV29-1	CSVTGLAGGPYEQYF	TGCAGCGTCACAGGACTAGCGGGAGGGCCCTACGAGCAGTACTTC
.	.	TRBJ1-1	TRBV19	CASLVGRVAGPHTEAFF	TGTGCCAGTCTAGTTGGCAGGGTGGCAGGACCTCACACTGAAGCTTTCTTT
.	.	TRBJ2-1	TRBV5-6	CASSRLAEGTYNEQFF	TGTGCCAGCAGCCGGCTAGCTGAAGGGACCTACAATGAGCAGTTCTTC
.	TRBD1	TRBJ1-4	TRBV7-9	CASSLATGSHEKLFF	TGTGCCAGCAGCTTAGCGACAGGGTCTCATGAAAAACTGTTTTTT
few	.	TRBJ1-2	TRBV28	CATLNYGYTF	TGTGCCACCCTAAACTATGGCTACACCTTC
.	.	TRBJ1-1	TRBV6-6	CAISQDTYTEAFF	TGTGCCATTTCGCAGGACACCTACACTGAAGCTTTCTTT
.	.	TRBJ2-1	TRBV5-6	CASSLKRVEQFF	TGTGCCAGCAGCTTGAAGCGGGTTGAGCAGTTCTTC
.	.	TRBJ2-6	TRBV18	CASSETGESGANVLTF	TGTGCCAGCTCGGAGACAGGCGAATCTGGGGCCAACGTCCTGACTTTC
.	TRBD2	TRBJ2-2	TRBV7-3	CASSVTSLTGELFF	TGTGCCAGCAGCGTGACTAGCCTAACCGGGGAGCTGTTTTTT
.	.	TRBJ1-1	TRBV5-1	CASSLWDNTEAFF	TGCGCCAGCAGCTTATGGGACAACACTGAAGCTTTCTTT
.	TRBD2	TRBJ2-1	TRBV10-3	CAISGSGGDNEQFF	TGTGCCATCAGTGGTAGCGGGGGGGACAATGAGCAGTTCTTC
.	.	TRBJ2-5	TRBV5-4	CASSPTDSSQQETQYF	TGTGCCAGCAGCCCGACGGACAGTTCCCAACAAGAGACCCAGTACTTC
.	TRBD2	TRBJ2-1	TRBV5-1	CASSFDPVGGPGEQFF	TGCGCCAGCAGCTTTGATCCGGTGGGAGGGCCTGGTGAGCAGTTCTTC
few	TRBD2	TRBJ2-7	TRBV6-5	CASTLLAGAYEQYF	TGTGCCAGCACCCTCCTAGCGGGTGCCTACGAGCAGTACTTC
.	.	TRBJ2-5	TRBV7-2	CASSLERGTQYF	TGTGCCAGCAGCTTAGAACGTGGGACCCAGTACTTC
.	TRBD2	TRBJ2-5	TRBV19	CASSSRLAGVLETQYF	TGTGCCAGTAGTTCTCGACTAGCGGGAGTTTTGGAGACCCAGTACTTC
.	TRBD2	TRBJ2-2	TRBV7-8	CASSLQLADTGELFF	TGTGCCAGCAGCTTACAACTAGCGGACACCGGGGAGCTGTTTTTT
.	.	TRBJ2-6	TRBV2	CASTFSASSGANVLTF	TGTGCCAGCACTTTCTCTGCGAGCTCTGGGGCCAACGTCCTGACTTTC
few	TRBD1	TRBJ1-1	TRBV2	CASSRTGGTEAFF	TGTGCCAGCAGTAGGACAGGGGGCACTGAAGCTTTCTTT
.	.	TRBJ1-5	TRBV25-1	CASSGTPHLDQPQHF	TGTGCCAGCAGTGGGACACCCCATCTTGATCAGCCCCAGCATTTT
.	.	TRBJ1-5	TRBV27	CASSSDLRGSDQPQHF	TGTGCCAGCAGTTCCGATCTCAGGGGTTCCGATCAGCCCCAGCATTTT
.	.	TRBJ1-3	TRBV7-9	CASSLGSGSSGNTIYF	TGTGCCAGCAGCTTAGGTTCTGGAAGCTCTGGAAACACCATATATTTT
.	TRBD2	TRBJ2-1	TRBV5-1	CASYLAGDYNEQFF	TGCGCCAGCTACCTAGCGGGGGATTACAATGAGCAGTTCTTC
.	TRBD2	TRBJ2-7	TRBV7-9	CASSLQGSSGSYEQYF	TGTGCCAGCAGCTTACAGGGTTCTAGCGGATCCTACGAGCAGTACTTC
.	TRBD2	TRBJ2-5	TRBV19	CASSRAGELETQYF	TGTGCCAGTAGTAGGGCGGGGGAGCTAGAGACCCAGTACTTC
.	TRBD1	TRBJ1-2	TRBV5-5	CASSLVLDRGYGYTF	TGTGCCAGCAGCTTGGTATTGGACAGGGGCTATGGCTACACCTTC
few	TRBD2	TRBJ2-1	TRBV6-4	CASSDETSGTYNEQFF	TGTGCCAGCAGTGACGAAACTAGCGGAACCTACAATGAGCAGTTCTTC
.	.	TRBJ1-1	TRBV28	CASQIAGREAFF	TGTGCCAGTCAGATAGCAGGCAGAGAAGCTTTCTTT
once	.	TRBJ1-1	TRBV6-1	CASSEVAPNTEAFF	TGTGCCAGCAGTGAAGTCGCGCCGAACACTGAAGCTTTCTTT
.	.	TRBJ2-1	TRBV9	CASSEASAYNEQFF	TGTGCCAGCAGCGAGGCTAGCGCCTACAATGAGCAGTTCTTC